This note documents a single T cell receptor (delta chain) sequence. This sample is drawn from a study of gamma-delta T cells after stem cell transplantation. This CDR3 comprises 18 residues. The V and J ends lost 3 bases and 2 bases, in that order; junction bases with no gene match: 11. The germline V gene encodes CDR1 GEAIGNYY and CDR2 EKD. TCRdb made new clone calls on the RT-PCR reads using CATT. The sample includes fewer than 2,500 delta-chain clones, approximately 3% of them seen just once. The gene calls are TRDV2 and TRDJ1; 13 nucleotides align to TRDD3. This clonotype was sampled from a human donor. It is not recorded whose cells these are; they may come from a transplant donor. The source material was gamma-delta T cells. The CDR3 DNA follows: TGTGCCTGTGACGGAATCACTGGGGGATACGCAGGGACCGATAAACTCATCTTT. It yields the protein CACDGITGGYAGTDKLIF.